A single sample is the source of the 27 T cell receptor beta chains below, sequenced in a study of T cell repertoires in cytomegalovirus infection. The antigens these receptors bind are not known. TCRdb itself ran the reads through MiXCR, one entry per CDR3 protein. The sample lists hundreds of thousands of distinct CDR3 sequences, about 33% occurring once. The specimen comprised cultured CD8+ T cells from PBMCs, sampled from culture after CMV antigen stimulation. The receptors come from a human donor in good health (CMV status not recorded). Some clones in this sample may be carry-over from other donors' samples.

The chain uses TRBV4-1 and TRBJ2-1, with 12 bases that match TRBD2. Germline assignment: CDR1 MGHRA and CDR2 YSYEKL. The CDR3 extends over 17 amino acids. V shed 0 bases and J 5 bases; nucleotides not matched to a gene: 5. The CDR3 protein is CASSQDWASGGDNEQFF. As DNA, the CDR3 is TGCGCCAGCAGCCAAGATTGGGCTAGCGGGGGGGACAATGAGCAGTTCTTC.

At least ten counts were recorded for this clonotype. The chain uses TRBV7-9 and TRBJ2-6, with no clear D. V was pared by 6 bases and J by 1 base, with 13 bases between. Germline loops: CDR1 SEHNR, CDR2 FQNEAQ (reference sequence). The CDR3 loop spans 16 amino acids. The CDR3 spells CASRRTEISGANVLTF. The CDR3 nucleotides read TGTGCCAGCAGACGGACGGAAATTTCTGGGGCCAACGTCCTGACTTTC. Variable domain in full (rest from reference TRBV7-9 and TRBJ2-6): DTGVSQNPRHKITKRGQNVTFRCDPISEHNRLYWYRQTLGQGPEFLTYFQNEAQLEKSRLLSDRFSAERPKGSFSTLEIQRTEQGDSAMYLCASRRTEISGANVLTFGAGSRLTVL.

Written as DNA, the CDR3 is TGTGCCAGCGACCCCGTAGGCAGTCCCGATGAAGCTTTCTTT. This encodes CASDPVGSPDEAFF. The gene calls are TRBV28 and TRBJ1-1; D gene uncertain. Trimming removed 8 bases at V and 7 bases at J, with 20 bases between. The length of the CDR3 is 14 residues. CDR1 is MDHEN, CDR2 SYDVKM, per germline. The full variable domain, in which reference TRBV28 and TRBJ1-1 provide the parts outside the CDR3, is DVKVTQSSRYLVKRTGEKVFLECVQDMDHENMFWYRQDPGLGLRLIYFSYDVKMKEKGDIPEGYSVSREKKERFSLILESASTNQTSMYLCASDPVGSPDEAFFGQGTRLTVV.

The chain recombines TRBV28 with TRBJ2-2; D is uncertain. V was trimmed by 7 bases and J by 1 base, leaving 7 bases between them. This CDR3 is 13 amino acids long. Germline CDR1 reads MDHEN; CDR2 reads SYDVKM. The CDR3 DNA reads as TGTGCCAGCATGGAAGTGAACACCGGGGAGCTGTTTTTT. This translates into CASMEVNTGELFF.

V usage is TRBV6-1 and J usage is TRBJ1-2, with 8 bases that match TRBD1. Trimming took 6 bases from V and 0 from J; bases not matched to a gene: 6. Germline V gene sequence: CDR1 MNHNS, CDR2 SASEGT. The CDR3 has 15 residues. CDR3 in DNA: TGTGCCAGCAGCGGACAGGGTATCCCTAACTATGGCTACACCTTC. Amino acids: CASSGQGIPNYGYTF.

The chain combines TRBV7-4 with TRBJ2-5; 10 bases are a match to TRBD1. Trimming cost V 7 bases and J 2 bases; bases outside gene matches: 7. CDR1 is SGHVT and CDR2 is SQSDAQ in the germline V gene. The length of the CDR3 is 15 residues. The CDR3 DNA sequence: TGTGCCAGCATCGCCCCGGACAGGGGGCAAGAGACCCAGTACTTC. Its translation: CASIAPDRGQETQYF.

V usage is TRBV5-5 and J usage is TRBJ1-5, with 9 bases fitting TRBD1. Germline V gives CDR1 SGHKS, CDR2 YYEKEE (reference sequence). Unmatched junction bases numbered 4, after V lost 2 bases and J lost 4 bases. CDR3 size: 15 residues. The CDR3 protein is CASSFGTGKNQPQHF. The CDR3 DNA is TGTGCCAGCAGCTTCGGGACAGGGAAGAATCAGCCCCAGCATTTT.

This clonotype was picked up a small number of times. The chain links TRBV5-6 to TRBJ1-2; the D gene is possibly TRBD1 (5 bases). This CDR3 contains 17 residues. V lost 0 bases and J 7 bases, leaving 22 bases between the germline ends. Germline V lookup: CDR1 SGHDT, CDR2 YYEEEE. The CDR3 nucleotides are TGTGCCAGCAGCTTGGACGTTGGGGCTGTGAATCGGATTGGCTACACCTTC. This codes for CASSLDVGAVNRIGYTF. Complete variable domain (other parts from reference TRBV5-6 and TRBJ1-2): DAGVTQSPTHLIKTRGQQVTLRCSPKSGHDTVSWYQQALGQGPQFIFQYYEEEERQRGNFPDRFSGHQFPNYSSELNVNALLLGDSALYLCASSLDVGAVNRIGYTFGSGTRLTVV.

As for this clonotype: An end of the junction differs from the germline gene, which may be a read error. The chain has TRBV7-9 and TRBJ2-7; 7 bases line up with TRBD1. The length of the CDR3 is 14 residues. Germline lookup yields CDR1 SEHNR and CDR2 FQNEAQ (reference sequence). CDR3 sequence reads: CVSSAGTASYEQYF. CDR3 sequence (DNA): TGTGTCAGCAGCGCCGGGACAGCCTCCTACGAGCAGTACTTC.

This chain uses TRBV27 with TRBJ2-5; 7 positions match TRBD2. Germline V gene lookup returns CDR1 MNHEY and CDR2 SMNVEV (reference sequence). Germline trimming cut 3 bases from V and 5 bases from J; bases unmatched to any gene: 3. CDR3 length: 13 amino acids. CDR3 in amino acids: CASSFYGGETQYF. The CDR3 DNA reads as TGTGCCAGCAGTTTTTACGGGGGGGAGACCCAGTACTTC.

This chain uses TRBV27 with TRBJ1-1; 8 bases match TRBD1. V dropped 6 bases and J dropped 4; count of bases not matched to a gene: 7. This CDR3 is 14 amino acids long. From germline, CDR1 is MNHEY and CDR2 SMNVEV (reference sequence). The DNA of the CDR3 is TGTGCCAGCAGAGCGGACAGGGCGGGCACTGAAGCTTTCTTT. Its protein product is CASRADRAGTEAFF.

This clonotype has a count of ten or more. This chain uses TRBV28 with TRBJ2-2; D remains ambiguous. Germline values: CDR1 MDHEN, CDR2 SYDVKM. Trimming stripped 2 bases from V and 7 bases from J, with 8 bases between. The CDR3 consists of 13 residues. This chain's CDR3 is CASSLPIYGELFF. In DNA form, the CDR3 reads TGTGCCAGCAGTTTACCCATATACGGGGAGCTGTTTTTT.

The chain combines TRBV5-1 with TRBJ2-3; 11 positions match TRBD1. The CDR3 loop spans 16 amino acids. The trim removed 4 bases at V and 6 bases at J, leaving 10 bases unmatched. Germline-derived CDR1 and CDR2 are SGHRS and YFSETQ. This CDR3 is CASSPEGQGAWDTQYF. The CDR3 DNA sequence: TGCGCCAGCAGCCCAGAAGGACAGGGGGCTTGGGATACGCAGTATTTT.

This clonotype occurred many times. J is TRBJ1-1 and V is TRBV7-2; 7 bases fit TRBD1. Germline CDR1 and CDR2: SGHTA and FQGNSA. This CDR3 spans 14 amino acids. V shed 1 base and J 7 bases; nucleotides not matched to a gene: 6. The CDR3 region has the DNA TGTGCCAGCAGCTTAGACCTCCAGGGGGTTGAAGCTTTCTTT. Protein product: CASSLDLQGVEAFF.

This clonotype was counted only a few times. J is TRBJ1-5 and V is TRBV14; unclear D gene. This CDR3 has 15 residues. Germline V gives CDR1 SGHDN, CDR2 FVKESK. V was trimmed by 6 bases and J by 0 bases, leaving 12 bases between them. The CDR3: CASSRFGRSNQPQHF. For the CDR3, the DNA is TGTGCCAGCAGTCGCTTTGGACGTAGCAATCAGCCCCAGCATTTT. Variable domain in full (rest from reference TRBV14 and TRBJ1-5): EAGVTQFPSHSVIEKGQTVTLRCDPISGHDNLYWYRRVMGKEIKFLLHFVKESKQDESGMPNNRFLAERTGGTYSTLKVQPAELEDSGVYFCASSRFGRSNQPQHFGDGTRLSIL.

This clonotype showed up just a few times. The V call is TRBV7-6, the J call TRBJ2-7; 11 bases are a match to TRBD1. V lost 6 bases, J lost 3 bases, and 7 bases stayed unmatched. CDR3 length: 15 residues. The germline V gene has CDR1 SGHVS and CDR2 FNYEAQ. CDR3 bases: TGTGCCAGCAGAGGCGGGACAGGGGGGTTCTACGAGCAGTACTTC. Amino acids: CASRGGTGGFYEQYF.

This clonotype was observed at least ten times. CDR3 coding DNA: TGTGCCAGCAGCCGGGACAGGTCCGGGGGTTACCTCACAGATACGCAGTATTTT. Protein sequence: CASSRDRSGGYLTDTQYF. The chain carries TRBV7-2 and TRBJ2-3, with 8 bases that match TRBD1. This CDR3 region has 18 residues. Germline CDR1 reads SGHTA; CDR2 reads FQGNSA. V lost 5 bases to trimming and J lost 2 bases; unmatched junction nucleotides: 15. Looking up the rest from reference TRBV7-2 and TRBJ2-3 gives the full variable domain: GAGVSQSPSNKVTEKGKDVELRCDPISGHTALYWYRQSLGQGLEFLIYFQGNSAPDKSGLPSDRFSAERTGGSVSTLTIQRTQQEDSAVYLCASSRDRSGGYLTDTQYFGPGTRLTVL.

The rearrangement uses TRBV6-2 or TRBV6-3 and TRBJ1-5, with D unresolved. The CDR3 spans 13 residues. V lost 0 bases and J lost 6, with 6 bases in between. The germline V gene encodes CDR1 MNHEY and CDR2 SVGEGT. The CDR3 bases are TGTGCCAGCAGTTACTCAGGGATTCAGCCCCAGCATTTT. Residues: CASSYSGIQPQHF.

This clonotype was recorded once. V usage is TRBV6-1 and J usage is TRBJ2-7, with D maybe TRBD1 (6 bases). Germline V gene sequence: CDR1 MNHNS, CDR2 SASEGT. V was cut by 2 bases and J by 1 base, with 15 bases left in between. This CDR3 is built from 16 residues. The CDR3 reads CASSEKVGGTSYEQYV. The CDR3 nucleotides are TGTGCCAGCAGTGAAAAAGTAGGGGGTACTTCCTACGAGCAGTACGTC.

Notes on this clonotype: One end of the junction varies from germline; a read error may be responsible. V and J are TRBV6-5 and TRBJ2-6; no reliable D call. This CDR3 spans 21 amino acids. CDR1 and CDR2 from the germline V gene are MNHEY and SVGAGI. The CDR3 reads CVSSPSPHGSNPYSGANVLTF. Here the CDR3 DNA reads TGTGTCAGCAGTCCCTCCCCACATGGGTCAAACCCTTACTCTGGGGCCAACGTCCTGACTTTC.

The rearrangement uses TRBV6-5 and TRBJ2-5, with a possible D match to TRBD2 (5 bases). This CDR3 region has 12 residues. The germline V gene encodes CDR1 MNHEY and CDR2 SVGAGI. V was cut by 5 bases and J by 10 bases, with 14 bases left in between. The CDR3 sequence: CASSKGDAIQYF. The CDR3 nucleotides are TGTGCCAGCAGTAAGGGAGACGCCATCCAGTACTTC.

This clonotype was seen repeatedly, ten times or more. The V call is TRBV7-6, the J call TRBJ2-1, with 11 bases aligning to TRBD2. The CDR3 extends over 14 amino acids. V lost 3 bases, J lost 8 bases, and 3 bases stayed unmatched. Germline V lookup: CDR1 SGHVS, CDR2 FNYEAQ. CDR3 residues: CASSFSGGADEQFF. The CDR3 region has the DNA TGTGCCAGCAGCTTTAGCGGGGGGGCGGATGAGCAGTTCTTC.

This clonotype was seen a few times. V and J are TRBV9 and TRBJ2-3; weak D call: TRBD2 (6 bases). The germline V and J ends were trimmed by 3 bases and 1 base, with 18 bases remaining between them. The CDR3 totals 17 residues. Germline values: CDR1 SGDLS, CDR2 YYNGEE. CDR3 sequence: CASSDPRVAVGTDTQYF. The CDR3 DNA sequence: TGTGCCAGCAGCGACCCCCGGGTAGCGGTAGGCACAGATACGCAGTATTTT.

Concerning this clonotype: The germline gene is not matched at one end of the junction; a read error may be the cause. V gene TRBV7-2 combines with J gene TRBJ2-5; 11 nucleotides match TRBD2. Germline V gene sequence: CDR1 SGHTA, CDR2 FQGNSA. The CDR3 is 16 residues long. The CDR3 spells CVSSFIAGGPRETQYF. In nucleotides, the CDR3 is TGTGTCAGCAGCTTTATAGCGGGGGGGCCGAGGGAGACCCAGTACTTC.

The chain is built from TRBV19 and TRBJ1-1; 10 bases agree with TRBD1. The CDR3 is 16 residues long. In germline, CDR1 is LNHDA, CDR2 SQIVND (reference sequence). V trimming: 3 bases; J trimming: 5 bases; junction bases outside the gene matches: 9. CDR3 sequence (DNA): TGTGCCAGTAGTATTATACGGGACAGGGGTTTAACTGAAGCTTTCTTT. Translation gives CASSIIRDRGLTEAFF.

This clonotype was recorded many times. This chain connects TRBV6-5 to TRBJ2-1, with D perhaps matching TRBD2 (5 bases). From germline, CDR1 is MNHEY and CDR2 SVGAGI. Trimming removed 0 bases at V and 5 bases at J, with 5 bases between. The CDR3 spans 13 residues. CDR3 region: CASSYSGNNEQFF. In DNA, the CDR3 is TGTGCCAGCAGTTACTCCGGGAACAATGAGCAGTTCTTC.

The rearrangement uses TRBV3-1 and TRBJ2-1, with TRBD1 identical over 7 bases. Germline V gene lookup returns CDR1 LGHDT and CDR2 YNNKEL (reference sequence). Germline trimming cut 0 bases from V and 4 bases from J; bases unmatched to any gene: 3. The CDR3 is 15 residues long. CDR3 DNA: TGTGCCAGCAGCCAAGAAGGGGGCCGATACAATGAGCAGTTCTTC. It encodes CASSQEGGRYNEQFF.